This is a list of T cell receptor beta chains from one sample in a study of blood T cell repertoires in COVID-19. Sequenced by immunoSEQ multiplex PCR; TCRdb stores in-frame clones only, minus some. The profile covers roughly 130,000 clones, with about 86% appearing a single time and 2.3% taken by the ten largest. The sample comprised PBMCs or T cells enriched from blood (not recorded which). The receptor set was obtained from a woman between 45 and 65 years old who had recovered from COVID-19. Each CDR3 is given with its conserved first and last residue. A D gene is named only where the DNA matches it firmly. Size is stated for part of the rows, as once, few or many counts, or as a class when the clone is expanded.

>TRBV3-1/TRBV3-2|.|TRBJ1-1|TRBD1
TGTGCCAGCAGCCAAGGGGGACAGGGGAGTACTGAAGCTTTCTTT
CASSQGGQGSTEAFF
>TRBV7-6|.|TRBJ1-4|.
TGTGCCAGCAGCTTAGCGTCAGGGGAGAATGAAAAACTGTTTTTT
CASSLASGENEKLFF
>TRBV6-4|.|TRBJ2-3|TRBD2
TGTGCCAGCAGTGACGTCGGGGGGAGCACAGATACGCAGTATTTT
CASSDVGGSTDTQYF
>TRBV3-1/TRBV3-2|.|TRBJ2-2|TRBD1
TGTGCCAGCAGCCTGACAGGGGACACCGGGGAGCTGTTTTTT
CASSLTGDTGELFF
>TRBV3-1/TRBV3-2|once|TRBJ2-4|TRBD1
TGTGCCAGCACCTCGGGACAGGGAGTCAGCTCCAAAAACATTCAGTACTTC
CASTSGQGVSSKNIQYF
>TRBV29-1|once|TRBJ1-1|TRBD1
TGCAGCGGGACCACGACAGGGGGCAGGAACACTGAAGCTTTCTTT
CSGTTTGGRNTEAFF
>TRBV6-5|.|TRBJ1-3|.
TGTGCCAGCATCCCAGGAGGAAACACCATATATTTT
CASIPGGNTIYF
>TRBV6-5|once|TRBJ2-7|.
TGTGCCAGCAGGGCATACGAGCAGTACTTC
CASRAYEQYF
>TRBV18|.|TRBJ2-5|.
TGTGCCAGCTCTTTCGTGGCTCCGGGGAAAGAGACCCAGTACTTC
CASSFVAPGKETQYF
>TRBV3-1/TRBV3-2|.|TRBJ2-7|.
TGTGCCAGCAGCCAAGATCTATCCTCCGGGCAGTACTTC
CASSQDLSSGQYF
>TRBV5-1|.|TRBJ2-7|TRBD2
TGCGCCAGCAGCGGTAGCGGGGGAGCCTACGAGCAGTACTTC
CASSGSGGAYEQYF
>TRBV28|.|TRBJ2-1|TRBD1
TGTGCCAGCGGAACCGGGACAGGGTTACATGAGCAGTTCTTC
CASGTGTGLHEQFF
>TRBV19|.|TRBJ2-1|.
TGTGCCACCGGGTCAGGGGTATGGGAGCAGTTCTTC
CATGSGVWEQFF
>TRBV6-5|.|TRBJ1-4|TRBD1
TGTGCCAGCAGTTACGAACGACAGGGGAACGAAAAACTGTTTTTT
CASSYERQGNEKLFF
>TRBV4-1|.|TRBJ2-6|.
TGCGCCAGCAGCCAAAATATCAACGTCCTGACTTTC
CASSQNINVLTF
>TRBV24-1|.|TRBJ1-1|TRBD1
TGTGCCACCAGTGGGGACAGGCGGAACACTGAAGCTTTCTTT
CATSGDRRNTEAFF
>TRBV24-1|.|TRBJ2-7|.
TGTGCCACCAGTGACCCTTACGAGCAGTACTTC
CATSDPYEQYF
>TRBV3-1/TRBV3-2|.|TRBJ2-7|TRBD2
TGTGCCAGCAGCCCCCGTATGGGACTAGCGGGAGAGCAGTACTTC
CASSPRMGLAGEQYF
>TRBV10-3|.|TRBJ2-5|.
TGTGCCATCAGGGCCGAAGCCGGGGAGACCCAGTACTTC
CAIRAEAGETQYF
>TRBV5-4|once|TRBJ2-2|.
TGTGCCAGCAGCTTGGACAGGCGGGGCACCGGGGAGCTGTTTTTT
CASSLDRRGTGELFF
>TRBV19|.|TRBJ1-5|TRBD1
TGTGCCAGTATCGCTAACAGGGGCGAGGGCAATCAGCCCCAGCATTTT
CASIANRGEGNQPQHF
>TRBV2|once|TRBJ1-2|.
TGTGCCAGCAGTGTTCTTCCTCTAATTTATGGCTACACCTTC
CASSVLPLIYGYTF
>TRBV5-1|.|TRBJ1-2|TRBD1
TGCGCCAGCAGCCCGGGGACAGGCGGCTACACCTTC
CASSPGTGGYTF
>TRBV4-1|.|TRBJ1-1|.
TGCGCCAGCAGCCATGACCAGACGGAGCCGAACACTGAAGCTTTCTTT
CASSHDQTEPNTEAFF
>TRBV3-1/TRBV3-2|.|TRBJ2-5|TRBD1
TGTGCCAGCAGCAGTCCCGGGACAGTACAGGGCCAAGAGACCCAGTACTTC
CASSSPGTVQGQETQYF
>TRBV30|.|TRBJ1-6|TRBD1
TGTGCCTGGAGTGTCGCAGGGGGCAATTCACCCCTCCACTTT
CAWSVAGGNSPLHF
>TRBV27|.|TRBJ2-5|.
TGTGCCAGCAGTCCCCTAGACCAAGAGACCCAGTACTTC
CASSPLDQETQYF
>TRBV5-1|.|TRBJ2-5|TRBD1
TGCGCCAGCACCTTAAGGACAGGGGCAGAGACCCAGTACTTC
CASTLRTGAETQYF
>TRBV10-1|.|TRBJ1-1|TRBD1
TGCGCCAGCAGTCCAGGGGGCTCGAACACTGAAGCTTTCTTT
CASSPGGSNTEAFF
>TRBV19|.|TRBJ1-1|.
TGTGCCAGTAGTATTGTTGCCGGCGGATTCACTGAAGCTTTCTTT
CASSIVAGGFTEAFF
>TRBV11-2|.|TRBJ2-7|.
TGTGCCAGCAGTTTTACAGGGAGTTTCTACGAGCAGTACTTC
CASSFTGSFYEQYF
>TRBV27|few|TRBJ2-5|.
TGTGCCAGCAGCACAAGGGGGGGATTCCAAGAGACCCAGTACTTC
CASSTRGGFQETQYF
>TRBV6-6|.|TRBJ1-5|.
TGTGCCAGCAGTTGGGCAGGGAGGCAGCCCCAGCATTTT
CASSWAGRQPQHF
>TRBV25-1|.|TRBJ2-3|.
TGTGCCAGCAGTGAGGCCGGGGGGCCAACAGATACGCAGTATTTT
CASSEAGGPTDTQYF
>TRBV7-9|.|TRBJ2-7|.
TGTGCCAGCAGTTCCGGGGAGCTCTACGAGCAGTACTTC
CASSSGELYEQYF
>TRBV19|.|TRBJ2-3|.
TGTGCCAGTAGTATAGGCGGCAGGGCAAGCACAGATACGCAGTATTTT
CASSIGGRASTDTQYF
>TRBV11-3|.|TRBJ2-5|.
TGTGCCAGCAGCTTAGATCAAACAAGCGTCCAAGAGACCCAGTACTTC
CASSLDQTSVQETQYF
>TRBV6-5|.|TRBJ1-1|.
TGTGCCAGCAGAACAGCGAACACTGAAGCTTTCTTT
CASRTANTEAFF
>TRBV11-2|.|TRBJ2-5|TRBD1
TGTGCCAGCAGCTTAGAGCACAGGGGCCAGACCCAGTACTTC
CASSLEHRGQTQYF
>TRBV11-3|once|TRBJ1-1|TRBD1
TGTGCCAGCAGCTTCCGGGACAGGGGGGAAGCTTTCTTT
CASSFRDRGEAFF